These 15 T cell receptor beta chains were sequenced from one sample in a study of patients and donors after allogeneic stem cell transplantation. TCRdb processed the RT-PCR reads anew with MiXCR; each CDR3 protein has one entry. The repertoire holds about 28,000 distinct CDR3 sequences, under 7.5% seen once, with about 35% in the top ten. The sample consisted of blood, either unsorted or a sorted T cell fraction (not recorded which). The receptor source for this set is a human donor who was either an allogeneic HSCT recipient or a stem cell or donor lymphocyte infusion donor (not recorded which). It is not recorded whose cells these are; they may come from a transplant donor.

This clonotype was recorded at least ten times. V usage is TRBV6-5 and J usage is TRBJ2-5; D is unresolved. The CDR3 spans 13 residues. CDR1 and CDR2 (germline): MNHEY, SVGAGI. V was clipped by 1 base and J by 7 bases, with 10 bases between them. DNA of the CDR3: TGTGCCAGCAGTTACTTCAGGTCAGGGACCCAGTACTTC. Protein: CASSYFRSGTQYF.

The sample holds one count of this clonotype. A much larger clone differs from this one at a single base, so this may be a read error. The final CDR3 position lacks the conserved phenylalanine or tryptophan, pointing to a likely read error. V and J are TRBV4-1 and TRBJ2-3, with 7 nucleotides matching TRBD1. With 3 bases clipped from V and 1 base from J, the junction kept 4 bases outside the gene matches. The CDR3 is made up of 15 amino acids. CDR1 is MGHRA, CDR2 YSYEKL, per germline. The chain's CDR3 is CASSQAGGGTDTQYS. Here the CDR3 DNA reads TGCGCCAGCAGCCAGGCAGGGGGTGGCACAGATACGCAGTATTCT.

This clonotype appeared a few times. The chain has TRBV6-1 and TRBJ1-2; 9 bases match TRBD1. J lost 4 bases, V lost 5 bases, and 8 bases had no gene match. The length of the CDR3 is 15 residues. Per germline, CDR1 MNHNS and CDR2 SASEGT. CDR3 loop: CASSYRGQGTYGYTF. Here the CDR3 DNA reads TGTGCCAGCAGTTACCGCGGACAGGGGACCTATGGCTACACCTTC.

This chain links TRBV7-9 with TRBJ1-5, with a tentative D call TRBD1 (5 bases). This CDR3 spans 15 amino acids. CDR1 and CDR2 from the germline V gene are SEHNR and FQNEAQ (reference sequence). Trimming left V 5 bases short and J 4 bases short, with 15 bases between. This CDR3 reads CASSLSTAKNQPQHF. Written as DNA, the CDR3 is TGTGCCAGCAGCCTTTCGACAGCCAAAAATCAGCCCCAGCATTTT.

This clonotype was detected ten times or more. V usage is TRBV5-1 and J usage is TRBJ2-3, with 7 bases fitting TRBD1. This CDR3 is built from 13 residues. Unmatched junction bases numbered 6, after V lost 5 bases and J lost 6 bases. Germline CDR1 is SGHRS and CDR2 is YFSETQ. The CDR3 loop is CASSTGQMDTQYF. The CDR3 bases are TGCGCCAGCAGTACGGGACAGATGGATACGCAGTATTTT.

There are a few counts of this clonotype. The CDR3 loop is CASSVSQGREAFF. The CDR3 DNA sequence: TGTGCCAGCAGCGTATCTCAGGGGAGAGAAGCTTTCTTT. This chain joins TRBV9 and TRBJ1-1, with D tentatively TRBD1 (6 bases). This CDR3 is built from 13 residues. The V gene's germline CDR1 is SGDLS and CDR2 YYNGEE. Trimming removed 1 base at V and 8 bases at J, with 12 bases between.

The sample holds a few counts of this clonotype. The chain links TRBV23-1 to TRBJ1-5; 8 bases match TRBD1. TRBV23-1 is sorted into the ORF group, with uncertain function. V was clipped by 2 bases and J by 2 bases; unmatched bases: 5. The CDR3 extends over 16 amino acids. The CDR3 DNA is TGCGCCAGCAGTCAAGGACAGGGTGTCGGCAATCAGCCCCAGCATTTT. Protein: CASSQGQGVGNQPQHF.

This clonotype was seen at least ten times. This chain connects TRBV7-9 to TRBJ1-6, with 7 bases aligning to TRBD1. The V and J ends lost 5 bases and 7 bases, in that order; junction bases with no gene match: 5. CDR1 and CDR2 from the germline V gene are SEHNR and FQNEAQ (reference sequence). The CDR3 is 14 residues long. CDR3 loop: CASSPGTANSPLHF. CDR3 DNA sequence: TGTGCCAGCAGCCCAGGGACAGCGAATTCACCCCTCCACTTT.

In this sample, this clonotype turned up a few times. CDR3 coding DNA: TGCAGTGCTAGAAAATACCAGACAGGGTTAGCCTACGAGCAGTACTTC. Amino acids: CSARKYQTGLAYEQYF. J is TRBJ2-7 and V is TRBV20-1; 7 bases fit TRBD1. The trim removed 2 bases at V and 2 bases at J, leaving 12 bases unmatched. The CDR3 covers 16 residues. From germline, CDR1 is DFQATT and CDR2 SNEGSKA (reference sequence).

At least ten counts were recorded for this clonotype. The CDR3 reads CASRYERDYTEAFF. The CDR3 region has the DNA TGCGCCAGCAGATACGAACGCGACTACACTGAAGCTTTCTTT. The rearrangement links TRBV5-1 to TRBJ1-1; D gene ambiguous. The CDR3 has 14 residues. Germline V lookup: CDR1 SGHRS, CDR2 YFSETQ. Trimming cost V 5 bases and J 3 bases, with 14 bases left between them.

In the case of this clonotype: This may be a read error: a much more frequent sequence differs by one nucleotide. The chain uses TRBV24-1 and TRBJ2-4; D unclear. Germline CDR1 KGHDR, CDR2 SFDVKD. Trimming took 8 bases from V and 4 from J, leaving 11 bases between them. This CDR3 contains 13 residues. CDR3 amino acids: CATTPEKKNIQYF. The CDR3, as DNA: TGTGCCACCACTCCGGAGAAAAAAAACATTCAGTACTTC.

This clonotype occurred many times. The V and J genes are TRBV12-3 or TRBV12-4 and TRBJ2-7; 10 nucleotides line up with TRBD2. V lost 5 bases and J lost 5; bases outside the gene matches: 9. This CDR3 is 15 amino acids long. CDR3 nucleotide sequence: TGTGCCAGCAGTCCGTCCCTAGCGGGAGATCACGAGCAGTACTTC. As protein: CASSPSLAGDHEQYF.

Comment on this clonotype: This clone may be a read error of a much larger clone one base away. The conserved closing phenylalanine or tryptophan is absent in this CDR3, likely reflecting a read error. V is TRBV29-1 and J is TRBJ2-3; weak D call: TRBD1 (5 bases). CDR3 length: 13 amino acids. V was pared by 7 bases and J by 2 bases, with 13 bases between. Germline-derived CDR1 and CDR2 are SQVTM and ANQGSEA. The CDR3 protein is CSGRRGFTDTQYY. The CDR3 DNA follows: TGCAGCGGCCGAAGGGGCTTCACAGATACGCAGTATTAT.

This clonotype came up many times. The V call is TRBV3-1, the J call TRBJ1-5; D is undetermined. The CDR3 runs 13 residues. With 4 bases removed from V and 7 bases from J, the gap between germline ends came to 11 bases. Looked up from germline, CDR1 is LGHDT and CDR2 is YNNKEL (reference sequence). CDR3 sequence: CASSPGYRQPQHF. In DNA, the CDR3 is TGTGCCAGCAGCCCGGGGTACAGACAGCCCCAGCATTTT.

The CDR3 here is CASSRTGFSGANVLTF. DNA for the CDR3: TGTGCCAGCAGCCGGACAGGGTTCTCTGGGGCCAACGTCCTGACTTTC. The V call is TRBV11-2, the J call TRBJ2-6; the match to TRBD1 covers 8 bases. The CDR3 length is 16 residues. The trim removed 5 bases at V and 0 bases at J, leaving 3 bases unmatched. The germline V gene has CDR1 SGHAT and CDR2 FQNNGV. The variable domain in full, with the rest retrieved from reference TRBV11-2 and TRBJ2-6, is EAGVAQSPRYKIIEKRQSVAFWCNPISGHATLYWYQQILGQGPKLLIQFQNNGVVDDSQLPKDRFSAERLKGVDSTLKIQPAKLEDSAVYLCASSRTGFSGANVLTFGAGSRLTVL.